Listed below are T cell receptor beta chains from one sample, sequenced in a study of tumor-infiltrating lymphocytes in primary liver carcinoma. TCRdb re-called the multiplex PCR reads with MiXCR, one entry per CDR3 protein. The repertoire includes some 180,000 distinct CDR3 sequences, about 85% of them detected once, and about a sixth sits in the top ten. Sequencing input: tumor tissue from primary liver carcinoma. The receptor set was obtained from a middle-aged man with primary liver carcinoma and hepatitis B virus infection. CDR3s include the opening cysteine and the closing phenylalanine or tryptophan. The D gene is left open where the match is weak. Not all rows give a size; the values are once, few, many and, for expanded clones, a class.

CDR3nt	CDR3aa	j_gene	abundance	d_gene	v_gene
TGCATCGTGGGGGCCAGCGGGAGGCCAGACACGCAATATTTT	CIVGASGRPDTQYF	TRBJ2-3	NA	TRBD2	TRBV29-1
TGTGCCAGCACCCTGGCGGGCGAAAGACTTGGTGGGGAGCTGTATTTT	CASTLAGERLGGELYF	TRBJ2-2	NA	NA	TRBV5-5
TGCAGCTCCTGGGGATACCAAGAGGCCCAGTACTTC	CSSWGYQEAQYF	TRBJ2-5	NA	NA	TRBV29-1
TGTACCAGGAGTGCCGTAGCGGGATGGGTAAACATTGAGCAGTGCTTC	CTRSAVAGWVNIEQCF	TRBJ2-1	NA	TRBD2	TRBV14
TGTGCCAGCAGCACTTGTCTGGGACAGGGTTCCTACGAGCAGTACTTC	CASSTCLGQGSYEQYF	TRBJ2-7	NA	TRBD1	TRBV11-1
TGTGCCAGTAGCCGATCACCGAGACTAGCGGGAGAGAGGAAAGTTACGCAGTATTTT	CASSRSPRLAGERKVTQYF	TRBJ2-3	NA	TRBD2	TRBV11-2
TGTGCCAGTTTGTCGACAGGGGCCACCGGGGAGCTGTTTTTT	CASLSTGATGELFF	TRBJ2-2	NA	TRBD1	TRBV19
TGTGCCAGCAGCTTATTAGGGGGACATGGGAATTACGAGCAGTACTTC	CASSLLGGHGNYEQYF	TRBJ2-7	NA	NA	TRBV7-9
TGCACCAGCAGCCAAGAGAAGGGCAGTATTCAGTACTTC	CTSSQEKGSIQYF	TRBJ2-4	NA	NA	TRBV4-3
TGTGCCAGGACTGCCGTAGCGGGATGGGTGAACAATGAGCAGTTCTTC	CARTAVAGWVNNEQFF	TRBJ2-1	NA	TRBD2	TRBV14
TGTGCCAGCAGCACAGCAACAGGGAACACCGGGGAGCAGTTTTTT	CASSTATGNTGEQFF	TRBJ2-2	NA	NA	TRBV6-1
TGTGCCAGCAGGGGTCCCAACTCCGGGGAGCTGTTTTTT	CASRGPNSGELFF	TRBJ2-2	NA	NA	TRBV2
TGCGCCAGCAGCCTACAGGATATGGTGGGTCTGCCCCAGCATTTT	CASSLQDMVGLPQHF	TRBJ1-5	NA	NA	TRBV4-1
TGTGCCAACAGCATGGGGGGAGACGGGGGCATTTCCCTCTCTGGGGCCAACGTCCTGAATTTC	CANSMGGDGGISLSGANVLNF	TRBJ2-6	NA	NA	TRBV11-2
TGTGTCAGCAGTGACATCCGGGACAGGGAATTCTCAACTAATGAAAAACTGTCTTTT	CVSSDIRDREFSTNEKLSF	TRBJ1-4	NA	TRBD1	TRBV6-1
TGCAGTGCTAGCTCGGAGACCCAGTACTTC	CSASSETQYF	TRBJ2-5	NA	NA	TRBV20-1
TGCACCGTTTCCGAGACAGGGGCGTCAGATACACAGTATTTT	CTVSETGASDTQYF	TRBJ2-3	NA	TRBD1	TRBV29-1
TGCGCCAGCAAGGGGGGACAGGGAGATCGATTAGGCTATGGCTACACCTTC	CASKGGQGDRLGYGYTF	TRBJ1-2	NA	TRBD1	TRBV6-5
TGTGCCAGCAGTAGACGTCGGGGGTCGGCTGAAGCTATCTTT	CASSRRRGSAEAIF	TRBJ1-1	NA	NA	TRBV12-3/TRBV12-4
TGCAATGTTGAATTCACAGCCGCCCAAGAGACCCAGTACTTC	CNVEFTAAQETQYF	TRBJ2-5	NA	NA	TRBV29-1
TGTGCTAGTAGTTACGAGGTACCCTACGGGCAATACTTC	CASSYEVPYGQYF	TRBJ2-7	few	NA	TRBV6-2/TRBV6-3
TGTGCCAATACCCTGGAGCGGCACACCAACAATGAGCAGTTCTTC	CANTLERHTNNEQFF	TRBJ2-1	NA	NA	TRBV6-1
TGTGCCAGCAGCCTCCGGCTAGCGGGGCAGTACTTC	CASSLRLAGQYF	TRBJ2-7	NA	TRBD2	TRBV7-9
TGTGCCGGCAGTGGAGCGCGGGGGAGACTAGCGGTCTACGAGCAGTACTTC	CAGSGARGRLAVYEQYF	TRBJ2-7	NA	TRBD2	TRBV6-1
TGTGCCATCAGCCTCCGGGACAGGGTCCACAAGCAGTACTTC	CAISLRDRVHKQYF	TRBJ2-7	NA	TRBD1	TRBV6-2/TRBV6-3
TGTGCCAGCAGCTCACCGGGACTAGCGGGTCTAGCCAAAAACATTCAGTACTTC	CASSSPGLAGLAKNIQYF	TRBJ2-4	medium-sized	TRBD2	TRBV11-2
TGTGCCACCGAAGGGATTAGCGGGAACCCCTACGAGCAGTACTTC	CATEGISGNPYEQYF	TRBJ2-7	NA	TRBD2	TRBV19
TGTGTCAGCAGCTTTACAGCGGGAGGGCGGGAAGATACGCAGTATTTT	CVSSFTAGGREDTQYF	TRBJ2-3	once	TRBD2	TRBV5-4
TGTGCCAGCAGCTTAACGGGCGGGAGCTTTGGCGAGCAGTACTTC	CASSLTGGSFGEQYF	TRBJ2-7	NA	TRBD2	TRBV7-3
TGTACCAGTAGTCCGGTTGGAGCCTACGAGCAGTACTTC	CTSSPVGAYEQYF	TRBJ2-7	few	NA	TRBV6-2/TRBV6-3
TGTGCCAACAGCTTAACCCTAGTGGGGGCTAGCGAGCAATACTTC	CANSLTLVGASEQYF	TRBJ2-7	NA	NA	TRBV11-2
TGTGCCAGGAGCTTGCGGTTCAGGGCCTACATCGGGGAGCTGTTTTTT	CARSLRFRAYIGELFF	TRBJ2-2	NA	NA	TRBV5-6
TGTGCCAGATCACAGGGGCGGGGCACTGAAGCTTTCTTT	CARSQGRGTEAFF	TRBJ1-1	NA	TRBD1	TRBV6-1
TGTGCCAGCAGCCTTTTCGTGGGTGAAAAACTGTTTTTT	CASSLFVGEKLFF	TRBJ1-4	few	NA	TRBV7-9
TGTGCCAGCAGTCTCCTTGGTGATCAAAAAGTGTTTTTT	CASSLLGDQKVFF	TRBJ1-4	NA	NA	TRBV12-3/TRBV12-4
TGCGCCAGCAGCTTGTACGCTGGGAATCAGCCCCAGCATTTT	CASSLYAGNQPQHF	TRBJ1-5	NA	NA	TRBV5-1
TGTGTCAGCACCATGAACCGGGAGCTGTTTTTT	CVSTMNRELFF	TRBJ2-2	NA	NA	TRBV12-3/TRBV12-4
TGCGTCAGCACCCTGGGATTTACTGGGGCCAACGTCCTGACTTTC	CVSTLGFTGANVLTF	TRBJ2-6	once	NA	TRBV12-3/TRBV12-4
TGTGCCAGCAGGCAAGGGGGAGAAGAGACCCAGTACTTC	CASRQGGEETQYF	TRBJ2-5	NA	NA	TRBV6-5
TGTACCAGCAGCCGAGTATCGTGGGGGACCCAGTACTTC	CTSSRVSWGTQYF	TRBJ2-5	NA	NA	TRBV6-1
TGCAGCGTGTCGAGAGGGGGCTTTCTCGAGGAGCGGTACTTC	CSVSRGGFLEERYF	TRBJ2-7	NA	TRBD1	TRBV29-1
TGCAGTGCAGAGGGGGTCATGGAGGATACGCAGTATTTT	CSAEGVMEDTQYF	TRBJ2-3	few	NA	TRBV20-1
TGCAGCGTCCACCAAGCTCAGGGAGGTAATGAAGCTTCCTTT	CSVHQAQGGNEASF	TRBJ1-1	NA	NA	TRBV29-1
TGTGCCAACAGTACAGGGGGGACCACTGAAGCTTTCTTT	CANSTGGTTEAFF	TRBJ1-1	NA	TRBD1	TRBV6-6
TGCGCCAGCAGCAACCCTGGTGGAAAGGGGGCAGATACGCAGTATTTT	CASSNPGGKGADTQYF	TRBJ2-3	many	NA	TRBV5-1
TGTACCAGCCGCTTGGGAGCAGGTTCCTACGAGCAGTACTTC	CTSRLGAGSYEQYF	TRBJ2-7	NA	NA	TRBV5-6
TGCAGCGCTAAACTCACGGGACAGATGCAGTTCTTC	CSAKLTGQMQFF	TRBJ2-1	NA	TRBD1	TRBV29-1
TGTCCCATCTCAATCGCCCGAGGGACCGGGGAGCTGTTTTTT	CPISIARGTGELFF	TRBJ2-2	NA	NA	TRBV6-6
TGCACCAGCAGCCAAGATGGCAGCCTAGCCAAATTCATTCAGCACTTC	CTSSQDGSLAKFIQHF	TRBJ2-4	once	NA	TRBV4-3
TGTGCCAGCATCACTTCGGCGGTAATCAAAAACATTCAATACTTC	CASITSAVIKNIQYF	TRBJ2-4	once	NA	TRBV11-2
TGTGCCAGCAGTGAAGGAGGGGGCGAGAGCAATGAGCCTCAGCATTTT	CASSEGGGESNEPQHF	TRBJ1-5	once	TRBD1	TRBV6-1
TGTGCCAACAGGCTTCGTGAGGGCCTAGGCACAGATACGCGGTATTTT	CANRLREGLGTDTRYF	TRBJ2-3	NA	NA	TRBV28
TGTGTCAGCAGCATGGGGGGAGACAGGGGCATTTTCCTCTCTGGGGCCAACGTCATGACTTTC	CVSSMGGDRGIFLSGANVMTF	TRBJ2-6	NA	TRBD1	TRBV11-2
TGCAACGTTGGAGGGACTCGCGGGAGCCTCTCTGGGGCCAACGTCCTGACTTTC	CNVGGTRGSLSGANVLTF	TRBJ2-6	once	TRBD2	TRBV29-1
TGCATCGTTGGTGCCAATAGGGCTACGCAGTATTTT	CIVGANRATQYF	TRBJ2-3	NA	NA	TRBV29-1
TGCGCCAGCAGGTTTTCGGGGACTCCCACAGATACGCAGTATTTT	CASRFSGTPTDTQYF	TRBJ2-3	few	NA	TRBV5-1
TGTGCCAGCAATTATAAGCCTAGCGGCTCCTACGAGCAATACTTC	CASNYKPSGSYEQYF	TRBJ2-7	NA	TRBD2	TRBV6-2/TRBV6-3